Below, one TCR beta chain is given with its context. This CDR3 is built from 15 residues. The germline gives CDR1 KGHSH, CDR2 LQKENI. These data originate in a study of monozygotic twins with inflammatory bowel disease. Two nested PCRs, run for around 15 and 10 cycles, were applied to TCRalpha and TCRbeta cDNA. Reanalyzing the 5' RACE reads, TCRdb keeps one entry per CDR3 protein, without DNA. Seen in this sample are about 140,000 distinct CDR3 sequences; the ten most common clones hold about 2.6%. The clonotype was recovered from a human donor with ulcerative colitis or Crohn's disease, or a healthy co-twin of an affected twin (not recorded which). Sequencing was carried out using blood. The chain employs TRBV18 and TRBJ1-1. This CDR3 reads CASSPRRGLNTEAFF.